The 21 T cell receptor beta chains reported below all come from one sample, sequenced in a study of shared clonotypes between healthy human individuals. Some clones are missing from TCRdb's copy, which holds only in-frame ones; the method was immunoSEQ multiplex PCR. The table includes approximately 2.4 million clones, more than 90% detected once. Sequencing was done on a sample of naive CD4+ T cells sorted from blood. Subset given: CD45RA+ positively selected. These receptors were collected from a man between 18 and 35 years old in good health.

In its sample, this clone was seen once. This sample also contains other DNA sequences that code for the same CDR3. J is TRBJ1-1 and V is TRBV11-2; D is ambiguous. CDR3 length: 12 amino acids. Germline V gives CDR1 SGHAT, CDR2 FQNNGV. V was pared by 1 base and J by 5 bases, with 5 bases between. The CDR3 region has the DNA TGTGCCAGCAGCTTAGGGTGGACTGAAGCTTTCTTT. Translation gives CASSLGWTEAFF.

The chain joins TRBV6-5 to TRBJ2-1; tentatively, D is TRBD1 (5 bases). This CDR3 is built from 15 residues. Germline assignment: CDR1 MNHEY and CDR2 SVGAGI. The V gene lost 4 bases and the J gene lost 3 bases, with 13 bases spanning the gap. The CDR3 nucleotides read TGTGCCAGCAGTTCGCTCAGGGATCTCTACAATGAGCAGTTCTTC. Amino acids: CASSSLRDLYNEQFF.

This chain joins TRBV30 and TRBJ1-1, with TRBD1 matching over 7 bases. With V trimmed by 3 bases and J by 0 bases, 16 bases remained unmatched. CDR1 and CDR2 from the germline V gene are GTSNPN and SVGIG (reference sequence). The CDR3 consists of 18 residues. The CDR3 region is CAWRKGATGPGMNTEAFF. CDR3 nucleotide sequence: TGTGCCTGGAGGAAAGGGGCGACAGGGCCTGGGATGAACACTGAAGCTTTCTTT. Supplemented by reference TRBV30 and TRBJ1-1, the full variable domain reads SQTIHQWPATLVQPVGSPLSLECTVEGTSNPNLYWYRQAAGRGLQLLFYSVGIGQISSEVPQNLSASRPQDRQFILSSKKLLLSDSGFYLCAWRKGATGPGMNTEAFFGQGTRLTVV.

CDR3 nucleotide sequence: TGCAGCGACCGAGAAGCCACAGATACGCAGTATTTT. Its translation is CSDREATDTQYF. J is TRBJ2-3 and V is TRBV29-1; no clear D gene. Trimming removed 7 bases from V and 2 bases from J, with 10 bases in between. CDR3 size: 12 residues. From germline, CDR1 is SQVTM and CDR2 ANQGSEA.

J is TRBJ2-3 and V is TRBV5-6; 7 bases agree with TRBD2. V shed 0 bases, J shed 2 bases, and the junction held 12 bases outside the gene matches. The CDR3 spans 18 residues. The germline gives CDR1 SGHDT, CDR2 YYEEEE. In DNA, the CDR3 is TGTGCCAGCAGCTTGGGCCTAAGGGCGGGAGTGAACACAGATACGCAGTATTTT. This encodes CASSLGLRAGVNTDTQYF.

The chain carries TRBV29-1 and TRBJ1-1; unclear D gene. V gave up 4 bases and J gave up 0 bases, with 12 bases separating them. Germline CDR1 reads SQVTM; CDR2 reads ANQGSEA. The CDR3 has 14 residues. CDR3 bases: TGCAGCGTTGTCCCAGGACCGATGAACACTGAAGCTTTCTTT. Protein product: CSVVPGPMNTEAFF.

This clone was detected once. The V gene is TRBV7-9, the J gene TRBJ2-7, with a weak D call TRBD2 (6 bases). This CDR3 spans 17 amino acids. Trimming left V 5 bases short and J 1 base short, with 21 bases between. Germline CDR1 and CDR2: SEHNR and FQNEAQ (reference sequence). DNA for the CDR3: TGTGCCAGCAGCCCACCCCGAACCTGGGACTTATCCTACGAGCAGTACTTC. Translated, it gives CASSPPRTWDLSYEQYF.

The J gene is TRBJ2-7, the V gene TRBV15, with a weak D call TRBD1 (6 bases). This CDR3 comprises 15 residues. The germline gives CDR1 LNHNV, CDR2 YYDKDF (reference sequence). V was shortened by 0 bases and J by 1 base, with 10 bases between the two germline ends. CDR3 in DNA: TGTGCCACCAGCAGAGATTCCCAGGGGTCCTACGAGCAGTACTTC. The encoded protein is CATSRDSQGSYEQYF.

The rearrangement links TRBV2 to TRBJ2-1, with 8 bases that match TRBD2. Germline CDR1 reads SNHLY; CDR2 reads FYNNEI. The CDR3 spans 15 residues. V lost 4 bases, J lost 5 bases, and 7 bases stayed unmatched. CDR3 coding DNA: TGTGCCAGCAGTGGGTTTAGGACTAGCCACAATGAGCAGTTCTTC. Translating gives CASSGFRTSHNEQFF.

The J gene is TRBJ2-7, the V gene TRBV25-1, with a tentative D call TRBD1 (6 bases). This CDR3 comprises 15 residues. Trimming removed 6 bases at V and 0 bases at J, with 15 bases between. CDR1 MGHDK and CDR2 SYGVNS come from the germline V gene. The CDR3 DNA reads TGTGCCAGCAGGGGGGCCGGCTCCCTCTCCTACGAGCAGTACTTC. Translated, it gives CASRGAGSLSYEQYF.

The chain has TRBV19 and TRBJ2-7, with TRBD2 identical over 9 bases. This CDR3 has 15 residues. Per germline, CDR1 LNHDA and CDR2 SQIVND (reference sequence). Losses at the gene ends were 1 base for V and 2 bases for J; bases not matched to a gene: 3. For the CDR3, the DNA is TGTGCCAGTAGTATAGGGACTAGCGATACCTACGAGCAGTACTTC. Protein sequence: CASSIGTSDTYEQYF.

The chain is built from TRBV28 and TRBJ2-1; D gene ambiguous. Trimming cost V 7 bases and J 0 bases, with 13 bases left between them. The germline gives CDR1 MDHEN, CDR2 SYDVKM. The CDR3 is 15 residues long. The CDR3 reads CASTPGDFSYNEQFF. The CDR3, as DNA: TGTGCCAGCACCCCCGGCGACTTCTCCTACAATGAGCAGTTCTTC.

The chain is built from TRBV2 and TRBJ2-5; perhaps D is TRBD1 or TRBD2 (6 bases each). V lost 3 bases and J lost 3, with 14 bases in between. The CDR3 is made up of 15 amino acids. Germline values: CDR1 SNHLY, CDR2 FYNNEI. In DNA form, the CDR3 reads TGTGCCAGCAGTGAGGGGGGCTTAAGCGAAGAGACCCAGTACTTC. It encodes CASSEGGLSEETQYF.

In regard to this clone: Other DNA sequences in this specimen translate into the identical CDR3. V usage is TRBV5-1 and J usage is TRBJ2-7, with a possible D match to TRBD2 (5 bases). The V gene's germline CDR1 is SGHRS and CDR2 YFSETQ. V lost 0 bases and J 4 bases, leaving 5 bases between the germline ends. The CDR3 is 12 residues long. For the CDR3, the DNA is TGCGCCAGCAGCTTGGGAGGGTACGAGCAGTACTTC. Its translation is CASSLGGYEQYF.

The V call is TRBV7-2, the J call TRBJ1-6; D is ambiguous. CDR1 SGHTA and CDR2 FQGNSA come from the germline V gene. This CDR3 spans 15 amino acids. V was shortened by 1 base and J by 5 bases, with 9 bases between the two germline ends. CDR3 in DNA: TGTGCCAGCAGCTTAGACCTGTTAGATAATTCACCCCTCCACTTT. As protein: CASSLDLLDNSPLHF. Based on the CDR3 plus reference TRBV7-2 and TRBJ1-6, the full variable domain is GAGVSQSPSNKVTEKGKDVELRCDPISGHTALYWYRQSLGQGLEFLIYFQGNSAPDKSGLPSDRFSAERTGGSVSTLTIQRTQQEDSAVYLCASSLDLLDNSPLHFGNGTRLTVT.

On this clone itself: This CDR3 is also generated by other DNA sequences in the sample. The chain links TRBV6-6 to TRBJ2-7; 8 bases are shared with TRBD1. Looked up from germline, CDR1 is MNHNY and CDR2 is SVGAGI (reference sequence). The V and J ends lost 5 bases and 1 base, in that order; junction bases with no gene match: 4. This CDR3 has 14 amino acids. The CDR3 DNA reads TGTGCCAGCAGTCTCGGGACAGGATCCTACGAGCAGTACTTC. Translating gives CASSLGTGSYEQYF.

About this clone: The same CDR3 can be traced to other DNA sequences in this sample. The chain recombines TRBV7-9 with TRBJ1-6, with D possibly being TRBD1 (6 bases). This CDR3 is built from 16 residues. CDR1 SEHNR and CDR2 FQNEAQ come from the germline V gene (reference sequence). V was trimmed by 7 bases and J by 9 bases, leaving 22 bases between them. This chain's CDR3 is CASTPDGAGVISPLHF. In DNA, the CDR3 is TGTGCCAGCACCCCGGACGGTGCAGGGGTGATTTCACCCCTCCACTTT.

V is TRBV5-6 and J is TRBJ1-6, with D hard to call. Looked up from germline, CDR1 is SGHDT and CDR2 is YYEEEE. This CDR3 has 16 amino acids. Trimming cost V 1 base and J 0 bases, with 8 bases left between them. In DNA, the CDR3 is TGTGCCAGCAGCTTGTATCCCTCCTCCTATAATTCACCCCTCCACTTT. Protein sequence: CASSLYPSSYNSPLHF. Variable domain in full (rest from reference TRBV5-6 and TRBJ1-6): DAGVTQSPTHLIKTRGQQVTLRCSPKSGHDTVSWYQQALGQGPQFIFQYYEEEERQRGNFPDRFSGHQFPNYSSELNVNALLLGDSALYLCASSLYPSSYNSPLHFGNGTRLTVT.

V gene TRBV19 combines with J gene TRBJ1-5; 8 nucleotides line up with TRBD1. CDR1 LNHDA and CDR2 SQIVND come from the germline V gene (reference sequence). This CDR3 spans 16 amino acids. V was pared by 7 bases and J by 4 bases, with 12 bases of the junction left unmatched. The CDR3 sequence is CASTDVDRAPNQPQHF. The CDR3 DNA reads as TGTGCCAGTACGGACGTGGACAGGGCCCCTAATCAGCCCCAGCATTTT.

CDR3 amino acids: CAIGQGAENEQFF. For the CDR3, the DNA is TGTGCCATCGGACAGGGGGCGGAGAATGAGCAGTTCTTC. V is TRBV10-3 and J is TRBJ2-1; TRBD1 matches at 11 bases. In germline, CDR1 is ENHRY, CDR2 SYGVKD. V trimming: 8 bases; J trimming: 7 bases; junction bases outside the gene matches: 4. The CDR3 is 13 residues long.

A remark on this clone: The junction departs from the called germline gene at one end, perhaps through a read error. The chain is built from TRBV5-6 and TRBJ1-5, with D tentatively TRBD1 (6 bases). The CDR3 runs to 14 residues. CDR1 is SGHDT, CDR2 YYEEEE, per germline. CDR3 nucleotide sequence: TGTGCCAGCAACTTGGGGCAGGGGAATCAGCCCCAGCATTTT. It is translated as CASNLGQGNQPQHF.